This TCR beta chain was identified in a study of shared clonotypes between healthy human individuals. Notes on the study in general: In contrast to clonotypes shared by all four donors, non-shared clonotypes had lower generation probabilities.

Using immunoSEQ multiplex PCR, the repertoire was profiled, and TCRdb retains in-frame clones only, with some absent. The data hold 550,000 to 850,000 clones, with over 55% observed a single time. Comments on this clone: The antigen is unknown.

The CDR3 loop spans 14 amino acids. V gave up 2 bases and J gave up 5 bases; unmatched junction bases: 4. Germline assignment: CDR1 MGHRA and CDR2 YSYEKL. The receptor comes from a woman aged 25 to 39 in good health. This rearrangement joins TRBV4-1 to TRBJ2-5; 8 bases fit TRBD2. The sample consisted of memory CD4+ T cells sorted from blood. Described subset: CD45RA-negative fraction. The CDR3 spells CASSQSGGVETQYF. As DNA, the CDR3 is TGCGCCAGCAGCCAATCGGGAGGGGTGGAGACCCAGTACTTC.